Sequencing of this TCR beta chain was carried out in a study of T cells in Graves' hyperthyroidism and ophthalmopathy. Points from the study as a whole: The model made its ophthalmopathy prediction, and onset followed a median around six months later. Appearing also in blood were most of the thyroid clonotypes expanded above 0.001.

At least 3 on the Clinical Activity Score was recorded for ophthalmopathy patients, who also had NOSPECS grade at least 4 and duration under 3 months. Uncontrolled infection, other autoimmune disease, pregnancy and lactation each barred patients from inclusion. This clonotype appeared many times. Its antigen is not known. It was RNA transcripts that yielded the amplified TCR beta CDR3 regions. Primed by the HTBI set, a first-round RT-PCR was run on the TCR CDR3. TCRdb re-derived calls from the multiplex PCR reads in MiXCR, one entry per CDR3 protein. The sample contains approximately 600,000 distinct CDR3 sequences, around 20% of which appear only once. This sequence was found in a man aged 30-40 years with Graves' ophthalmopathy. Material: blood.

CDR3 sequence (DNA): TGTGCCAGCAGCTCTTCTAGCGGGAGGTGGTACGAGCAGTACTTC. It yields the protein CASSSSSGRWYEQYF. The rearrangement links TRBV7-9 to TRBJ2-7; the match to TRBD2 covers 11 bases. Trimming took 4 bases from V and 4 from J; bases not matched to a gene: 6. The CDR3 totals 15 residues. From germline, CDR1 is SEHNR and CDR2 FQNEAQ (reference sequence).